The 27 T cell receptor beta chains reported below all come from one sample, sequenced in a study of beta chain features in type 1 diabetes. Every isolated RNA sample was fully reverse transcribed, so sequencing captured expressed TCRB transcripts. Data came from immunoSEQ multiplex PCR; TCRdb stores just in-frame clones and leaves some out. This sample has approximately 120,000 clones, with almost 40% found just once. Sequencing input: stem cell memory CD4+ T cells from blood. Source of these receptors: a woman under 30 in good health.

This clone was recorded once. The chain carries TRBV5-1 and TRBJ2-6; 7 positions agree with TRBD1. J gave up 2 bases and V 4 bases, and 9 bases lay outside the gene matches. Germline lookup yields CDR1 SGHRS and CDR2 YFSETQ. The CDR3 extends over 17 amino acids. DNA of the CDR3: TGCGCCAGCAGCAGCCGGGACAGAAGTCCTGGGGCCAACGTCCTGACTTTC. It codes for CASSSRDRSPGANVLTF.

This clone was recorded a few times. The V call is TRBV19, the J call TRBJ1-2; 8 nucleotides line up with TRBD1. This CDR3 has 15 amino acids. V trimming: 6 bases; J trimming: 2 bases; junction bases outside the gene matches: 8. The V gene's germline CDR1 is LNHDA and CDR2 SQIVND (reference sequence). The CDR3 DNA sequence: TGTGCCAGTAGCCTGCAGGGGGCTACGAACTATGGCTACACCTTC. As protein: CASSLQGATNYGYTF.

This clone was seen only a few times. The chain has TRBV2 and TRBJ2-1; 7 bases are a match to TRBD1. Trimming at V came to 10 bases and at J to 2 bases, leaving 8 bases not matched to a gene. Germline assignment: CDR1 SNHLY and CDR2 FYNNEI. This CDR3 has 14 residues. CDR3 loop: CAIRTGQTYNEQFF. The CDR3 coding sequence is TGTGCCATCAGAACGGGACAGACCTACAATGAGCAGTTCTTC.

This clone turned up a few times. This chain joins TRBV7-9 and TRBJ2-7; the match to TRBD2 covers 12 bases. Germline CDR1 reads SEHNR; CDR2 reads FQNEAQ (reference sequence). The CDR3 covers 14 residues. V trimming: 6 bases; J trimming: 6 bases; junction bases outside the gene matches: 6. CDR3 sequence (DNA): TGTGCCAGCAGTCCTAGCGGGAGGGCTATCGAGCAGTACTTC. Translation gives CASSPSGRAIEQYF.

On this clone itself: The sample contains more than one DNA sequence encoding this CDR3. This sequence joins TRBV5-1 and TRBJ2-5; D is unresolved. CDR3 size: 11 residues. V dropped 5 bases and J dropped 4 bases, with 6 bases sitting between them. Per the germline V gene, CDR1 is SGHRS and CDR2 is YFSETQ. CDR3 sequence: CASRAAETQYF. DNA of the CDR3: TGCGCCAGCAGGGCCGCAGAGACCCAGTACTTC.

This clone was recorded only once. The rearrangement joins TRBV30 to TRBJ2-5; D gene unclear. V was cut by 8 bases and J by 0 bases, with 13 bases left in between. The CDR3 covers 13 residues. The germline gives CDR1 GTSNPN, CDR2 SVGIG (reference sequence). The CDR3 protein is CARRSRYQETQYF. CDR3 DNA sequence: TGTGCCCGCCGTTCTCGGTACCAAGAGACCCAGTACTTC.

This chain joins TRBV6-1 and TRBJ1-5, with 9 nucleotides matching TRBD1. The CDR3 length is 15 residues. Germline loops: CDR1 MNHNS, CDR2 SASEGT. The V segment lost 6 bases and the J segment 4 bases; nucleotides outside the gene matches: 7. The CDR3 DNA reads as TGTGCCAGCAGACAGGGACAGGGCCGAAATCAGCCCCAGCATTTT. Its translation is CASRQGQGRNQPQHF.

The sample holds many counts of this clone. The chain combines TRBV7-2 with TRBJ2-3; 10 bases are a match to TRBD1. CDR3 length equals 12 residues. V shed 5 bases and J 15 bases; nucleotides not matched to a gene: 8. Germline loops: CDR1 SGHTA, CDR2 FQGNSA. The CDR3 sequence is CASSESRDRGYF. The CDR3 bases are TGTGCCAGCAGCGAGTCCCGGGACAGGGGATATTTT.

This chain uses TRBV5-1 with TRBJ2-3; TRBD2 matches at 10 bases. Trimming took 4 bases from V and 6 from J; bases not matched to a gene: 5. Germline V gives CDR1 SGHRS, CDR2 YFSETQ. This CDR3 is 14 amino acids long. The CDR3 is CASSNGTSADTQYF. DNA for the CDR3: TGCGCCAGCAGCAACGGGACTAGCGCGGATACGCAGTATTTT. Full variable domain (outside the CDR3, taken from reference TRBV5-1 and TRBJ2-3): KAGVTQTPRYLIKTRGQQVTLSCSPISGHRSVSWYQQTPGQGLQFLFEYFSETQRNKGNFPGRFSGRQFSNSRSEMNVSTLELGDSALYLCASSNGTSADTQYFGPGTRLTVL.

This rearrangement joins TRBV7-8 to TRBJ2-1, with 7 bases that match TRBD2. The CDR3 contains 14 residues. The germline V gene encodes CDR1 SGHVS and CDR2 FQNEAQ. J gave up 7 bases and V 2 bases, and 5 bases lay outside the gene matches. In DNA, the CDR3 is TGTGCCAGCAGCTTAACCGGGGGGTTGAATGAGCAGTTCTTC. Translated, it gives CASSLTGGLNEQFF.

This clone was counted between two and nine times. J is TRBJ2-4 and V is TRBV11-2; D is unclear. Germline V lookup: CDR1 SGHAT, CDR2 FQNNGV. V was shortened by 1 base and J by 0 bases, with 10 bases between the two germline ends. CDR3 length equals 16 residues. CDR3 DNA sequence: TGTGCCAGCAGCTTAGCGGGTGGATCAGCCAAAAACATTCAGTACTTC. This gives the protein CASSLAGGSAKNIQYF.

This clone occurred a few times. The CDR3 loop is CASSLAAGKEGYTF. The CDR3 DNA reads TGTGCCAGCAGCTTAGCGGCAGGGAAGGAAGGCTACACCTTC. The chain employs TRBV11-2 and TRBJ1-2; perhaps TRBD1 as D (5 bases). There are 14 residues in the CDR3. Germline values: CDR1 SGHAT, CDR2 FQNNGV. V dropped 1 base and J dropped 8 bases, with 14 bases sitting between them.

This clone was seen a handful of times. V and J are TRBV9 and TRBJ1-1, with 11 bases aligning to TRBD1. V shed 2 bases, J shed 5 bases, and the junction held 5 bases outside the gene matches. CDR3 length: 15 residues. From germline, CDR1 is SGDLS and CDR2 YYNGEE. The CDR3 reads CASSVGQGARTEAFF. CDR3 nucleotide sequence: TGTGCCAGCAGCGTCGGACAGGGGGCGCGGACTGAAGCTTTCTTT.

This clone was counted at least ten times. The CDR3 nucleotides read TGTGCCAGCAGCTCCGTAAGCACAGATACGCAGTATTTT. Amino acids: CASSSVSTDTQYF. The chain recombines TRBV7-3 with TRBJ2-3; D unclear. The germline V gene has CDR1 SGHTA and CDR2 FQGTGA. Between the trimmed V and J ends, which lost 4 bases and 0 bases, there was a span of 5 bases. The CDR3 runs to 13 residues. The full variable domain, in which reference TRBV7-3 and TRBJ2-3 provide the parts outside the CDR3, is GAGVSQTPSNKVTEKGKYVELRCDPISGHTALYWYRQSLGQGPEFLIYFQGTGAADDSGLPNDRFFAVRPEGSVSTLKIQRTERGDSAVYLCASSSVSTDTQYFGPGTRLTVL.

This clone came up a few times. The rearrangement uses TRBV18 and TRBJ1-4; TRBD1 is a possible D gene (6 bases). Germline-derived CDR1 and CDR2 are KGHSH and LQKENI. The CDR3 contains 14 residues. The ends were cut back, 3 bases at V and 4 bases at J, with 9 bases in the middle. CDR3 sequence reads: CASSPSRGNEKLFF. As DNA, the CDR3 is TGTGCCAGCTCACCGTCCAGGGGTAATGAAAAACTGTTTTTT.

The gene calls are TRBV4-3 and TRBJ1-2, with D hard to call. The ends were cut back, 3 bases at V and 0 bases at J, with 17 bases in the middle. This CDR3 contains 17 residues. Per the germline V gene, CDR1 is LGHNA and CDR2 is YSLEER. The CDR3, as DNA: TGCGCCAGCAGCCAGACCCCAGGAGGGATTGCTAACTATGGCTACACCTTC. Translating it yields CASSQTPGGIANYGYTF.

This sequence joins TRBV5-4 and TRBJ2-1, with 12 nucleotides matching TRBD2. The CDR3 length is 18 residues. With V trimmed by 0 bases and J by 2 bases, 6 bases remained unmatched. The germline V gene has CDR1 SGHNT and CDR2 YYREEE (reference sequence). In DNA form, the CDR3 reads TGTGCCAGCAGCTTGGTGCTAGCGGGGGGGCAGACCTACAATGAGCAGTTCTTC. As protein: CASSLVLAGGQTYNEQFF.

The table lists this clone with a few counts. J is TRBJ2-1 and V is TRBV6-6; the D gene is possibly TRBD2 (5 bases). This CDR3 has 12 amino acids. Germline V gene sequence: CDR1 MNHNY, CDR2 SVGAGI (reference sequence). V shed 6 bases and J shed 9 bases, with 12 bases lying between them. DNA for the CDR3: TGTGCCAGCAGGGGAGATAAGCGTGAGCAGTTCTTC. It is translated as CASRGDKREQFF.

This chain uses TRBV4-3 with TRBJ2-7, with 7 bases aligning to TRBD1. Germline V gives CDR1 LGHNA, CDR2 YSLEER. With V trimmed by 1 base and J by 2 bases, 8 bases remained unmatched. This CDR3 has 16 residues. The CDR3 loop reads CASSQGRQGSAYEQYF. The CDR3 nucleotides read TGCGCCAGCAGCCAAGGTCGACAGGGATCAGCCTACGAGCAGTACTTC.

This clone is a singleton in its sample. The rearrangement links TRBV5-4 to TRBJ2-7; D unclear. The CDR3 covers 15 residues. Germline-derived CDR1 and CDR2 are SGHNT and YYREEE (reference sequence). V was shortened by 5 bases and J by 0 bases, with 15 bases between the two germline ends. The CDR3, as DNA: TGTGCCAGCAGGATTAAAGGCGGAAACTCCTACGAGCAGTACTTC. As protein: CASRIKGGNSYEQYF.

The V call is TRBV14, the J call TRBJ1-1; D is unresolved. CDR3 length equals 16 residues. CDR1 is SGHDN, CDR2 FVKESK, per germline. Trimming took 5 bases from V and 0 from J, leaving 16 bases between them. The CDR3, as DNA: TGTGCCAGCAGCGCCGTTCGCGGAAGCTTGAACACTGAAGCTTTCTTT. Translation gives CASSAVRGSLNTEAFF.

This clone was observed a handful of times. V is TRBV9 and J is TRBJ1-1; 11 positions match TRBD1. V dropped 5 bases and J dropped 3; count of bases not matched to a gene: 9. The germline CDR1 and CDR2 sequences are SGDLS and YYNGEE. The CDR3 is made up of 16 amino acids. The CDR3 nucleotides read TGTGCCAGCAGTCGGGACAGGGGGGCAGTCTACACTGAAGCTTTCTTT. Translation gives CASSRDRGAVYTEAFF.

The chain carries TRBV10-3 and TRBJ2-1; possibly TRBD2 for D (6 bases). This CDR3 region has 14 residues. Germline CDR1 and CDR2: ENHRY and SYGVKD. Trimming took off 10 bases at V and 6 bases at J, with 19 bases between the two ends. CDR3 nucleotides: TGTGCCACCGGCTTCTCGACTAGTCCCAATGAGCAGTTCTTC. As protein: CATGFSTSPNEQFF.

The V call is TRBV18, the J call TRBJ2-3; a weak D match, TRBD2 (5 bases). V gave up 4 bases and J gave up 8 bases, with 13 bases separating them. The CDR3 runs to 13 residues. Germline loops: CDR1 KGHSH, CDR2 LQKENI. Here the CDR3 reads CASSRGGGGTQYF. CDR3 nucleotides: TGTGCCAGCTCACGAGGAGGAGGCGGTACGCAGTATTTT.

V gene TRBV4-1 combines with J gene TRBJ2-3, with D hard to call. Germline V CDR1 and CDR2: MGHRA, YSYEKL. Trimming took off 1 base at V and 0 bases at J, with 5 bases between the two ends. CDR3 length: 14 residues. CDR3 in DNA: TGCGCCAGCAGCCAAGGACACAGCACAGATACGCAGTATTTT. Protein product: CASSQGHSTDTQYF.

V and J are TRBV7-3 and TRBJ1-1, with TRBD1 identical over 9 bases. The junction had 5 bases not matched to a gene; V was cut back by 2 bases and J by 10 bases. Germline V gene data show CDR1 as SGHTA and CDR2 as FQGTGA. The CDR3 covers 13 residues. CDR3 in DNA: TGTGCCAGCAGCTTAGGACAGGGGAGTGCAGCTTTCTTT. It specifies CASSLGQGSAAFF.

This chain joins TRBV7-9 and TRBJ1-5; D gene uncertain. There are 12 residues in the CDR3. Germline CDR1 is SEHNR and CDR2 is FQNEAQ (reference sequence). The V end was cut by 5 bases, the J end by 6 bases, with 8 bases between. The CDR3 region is CASSRVGQPQHF. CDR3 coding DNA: TGTGCCAGCAGCCGGGTGGGTCAGCCCCAGCATTTT.